A selection of T cell receptor beta chains follows, all from one sample in a study of blood T cell repertoires in COVID-19. The data were produced by immunoSEQ multiplex PCR, yet TCRdb's version contains in-frame clones alone and is incomplete. The sample includes 150,000 to 200,000 clones, roughly 90% seen only once; the top ten take approximately 5%. Sequenced: peripheral blood. The source is a man aged 30 to 39 with COVID-19, enrolled during active disease. The CDR3 runs from the conserved cysteine through the conserved F or W. Fields, in order: J gene, V gene, D gene, clone size, CDR3 DNA, CDR3 protein. D genes are given only for firm matches. Rows may omit the clone size; those that give it use once, few, many or a size class.

TRBJ1-6	TRBV5-6	-	-	TGTGCCAGCAGCTTGAGGCGGTCCGATTCACCCCTCCACTTT	CASSLRRSDSPLHF
TRBJ2-3	TRBV4-1	TRBD2	-	TGCGCCAGCAGCCAAGGGGGGACTAGCGGGAGGGGCACAGATACGCAGTATTTT	CASSQGGTSGRGTDTQYF
TRBJ1-2	TRBV14	TRBD1	-	TGTGCCAGCAGCCTTCGGCTGGGGACAGGGGGTCTCTATGGCTACACCTTC	CASSLRLGTGGLYGYTF
TRBJ2-1	TRBV6-5	TRBD1	-	TGTGCCAGCAGCTCAGCAGGGGGCTTTCACAATGAGCAGTTCTTC	CASSSAGGFHNEQFF
TRBJ1-2	TRBV6-5	TRBD1	-	TGTGCCAGCAGTTACTCGAGGACCGGGACAGGATATGGCTACACCTTC	CASSYSRTGTGYGYTF
TRBJ2-1	TRBV5-1	-	-	TGCGCCAGCAGCTTGGTTGGGGCAGCTTCCAGCTCCTACAATGAGCAGTTCTTC	CASSLVGAASSSYNEQFF
TRBJ2-7	TRBV4-2	TRBD2	-	TGTGCCAGCAGCCGAAGATCCCTAGCGGGAGGATCCGGCGAGCAGTACTTC	CASSRRSLAGGSGEQYF
TRBJ1-2	TRBV7-9	-	-	TGTGCCAGCAGCTTCGACAGAAACTATGGCTACACCTTC	CASSFDRNYGYTF
TRBJ1-2	TRBV25-1	TRBD1	-	TGTGCCAGCAGTGGACAGGGGGGTCATGGCTACACCTTC	CASSGQGGHGYTF
TRBJ2-1	TRBV3-1/TRBV3-2	-	-	TGTGCCAGCAGCCATGTTCAGACCTACAATGAGCAGTTCTTC	CASSHVQTYNEQFF
TRBJ2-2	TRBV3-1/TRBV3-2	-	-	TGTGCCAGCAGCCAAGACCCGGGGGAGGACACCGGGGAGCTGTTTTTT	CASSQDPGEDTGELFF
TRBJ2-7	TRBV10-3	TRBD1	-	TGTGCCATCAGTGCTCGGGACAGGGTATCCTACGAGCAGTACTTC	CAISARDRVSYEQYF
TRBJ1-5	TRBV27	-	-	TGTGCCAGCGGCCTACAGGGAATTGATCAGCCCCAGCATTTT	CASGLQGIDQPQHF
TRBJ2-3	TRBV5-1	TRBD1	once	TGCGCCAGCAGCCGGGGACAGGGATTCGCAGATACGCAGTATTTT	CASSRGQGFADTQYF
TRBJ1-4	TRBV27	TRBD1	few	TGTGCCAGCAGCCCCCCCTGGACAGGAGATGTGGCAACTAATGAAAAACTGTTTTTT	CASSPPWTGDVATNEKLFF
TRBJ2-7	TRBV9	TRBD1	-	TGTGCCAGCAGCGACCGGGACAGACCTCTTAAAGAGCAGTACTTC	CASSDRDRPLKEQYF
TRBJ2-7	TRBV7-2	TRBD2	-	TGTGCCAGCAGCTTCCGGACTAGCTCCTACGAGCAGTACTTC	CASSFRTSSYEQYF
TRBJ2-5	TRBV19	TRBD2	-	TGTGCCAGTAGAGCGCCCCCGGGACTAGCGGGAGAAGAGACCCAGTACTTC	CASRAPPGLAGEETQYF
TRBJ2-3	TRBV6-5	-	-	TGTGCCAGCACTGGTCTTGACATAGATACGCAGTATTTT	CASTGLDIDTQYF
TRBJ1-2	TRBV12-3/TRBV12-4	-	-	TGTGCCAGCAGTTCCAGGGAACGGGCTGGCTACACCTTC	CASSSRERAGYTF
TRBJ2-2	TRBV4-3	TRBD1	-	TGCGCCAGCAGACAGTCGACAGGGGGCAGGACCGGGGAGCTGTTTTTT	CASRQSTGGRTGELFF
TRBJ2-4	TRBV7-2	-	-	TGTGCCAGCAGCTTAGTCGGGGTCTTAGCCAAAAACATTCAGTACTTC	CASSLVGVLAKNIQYF
TRBJ2-1	TRBV7-2	TRBD1	-	TGTGCCAGCAGCTTTGACAGGGGGTCCTACAATGAGCAGTTCTTC	CASSFDRGSYNEQFF
TRBJ1-1	TRBV18	TRBD1	-	TGTGCCAGCTCACCGACACCGGGACAGGGGAACACTGAAGCTTTCTTT	CASSPTPGQGNTEAFF
TRBJ1-5	TRBV21-1	-	-	TGTGCCAGCCCAGGACAGGGATCTTGGCAGCCCCAGCATTTT	CASPGQGSWQPQHF
TRBJ1-4	TRBV9	TRBD1	-	TGTGCCAGCAGCGACCTGGCCTCCGGGACAGGGAACGAGAAACTGTTTTTT	CASSDLASGTGNEKLFF
TRBJ2-6	TRBV28	TRBD1	-	TGTGCCAGCAGTTTCCGGGAAGGGGGCCCTTTCAGCTCTGGGGCCAACGTCCTGACTTTC	CASSFREGGPFSSGANVLTF
TRBJ2-1	TRBV29-1	TRBD2	once	TGCAGCGTTGAAGCTTTTAGCGGGACTTACAATGAGCAGTTCTTC	CSVEAFSGTYNEQFF
TRBJ1-2	TRBV29-1	-	few	TGCAGCGTTTCCCGGGGGGGGAGAGGCACCTTC	CSVSRGGRGTF
TRBJ1-2	TRBV10-1	-	-	TGCGCCAGCAGTTTGCACGTTAGATATGGCTACACCTTC	CASSLHVRYGYTF
TRBJ1-2	TRBV19	-	-	TGTGCCAGTAGTACCCTTTTGGACAGCGACTATGGCTACACCTTC	CASSTLLDSDYGYTF
TRBJ1-1	TRBV6-2/TRBV6-3	-	-	TGTGCCAGCAGTTACTCGACGGCCCGAGGAACTGAAGCTTTCTTT	CASSYSTARGTEAFF
TRBJ1-6	TRBV11-2	-	once	TGTGCCAGCAGCTTACGCCAGGGCCAGAATTCACCCCTCCACTTT	CASSLRQGQNSPLHF
TRBJ2-1	TRBV5-6	TRBD2	-	TGTGCCAGCAGCAGGGGACTAGCGGGGGGGCCATTAAGCAATGAGCAGTTCTTC	CASSRGLAGGPLSNEQFF
TRBJ2-7	TRBV3-1/TRBV3-2	TRBD2	few	TGTGCCAGCAGCCCTCTAGCGGGGAGCACCTACGAGCAGTACTTC	CASSPLAGSTYEQYF
TRBJ2-7	TRBV7-2	TRBD2	-	TGTGCCAGCAGCTTAAATGCAGGCGGGGGGGCCTACGAGCAGTACTTC	CASSLNAGGGAYEQYF
TRBJ1-5	TRBV10-3	-	-	TGTGCCATCAGTGAGTCGGCCAGGGGTAGGGATCAGCCCCAGCATTTT	CAISESARGRDQPQHF
TRBJ2-7	TRBV7-9	TRBD2	-	TGTGCCAGCAGCTTGACTAGCGGGAGATACGAGCAGTACTTC	CASSLTSGRYEQYF
TRBJ1-2	TRBV30	TRBD1	-	TGTGCCTGGAGCAAGTACAGGGGGCGACTGCAGACTGGCTACACCTTC	CAWSKYRGRLQTGYTF